The present TCR beta chain was sequenced within a study of cytomegalovirus exposure and HLA in healthy donors. CDR3 length equals 15 residues. Primers: 60 Vbeta forward and 13 Jbeta reverse. Sequencing was performed with immunoSEQ multiplex PCR; in TCRdb, only in-frame clones are kept and a portion is missing. The repertoire consists of roughly 140,000 clones, with 70% to 80% occurring once and the leading ten covering 3.5% to 5%. Sequences were obtained from PBMCs. The origin of this receptor is a man between 18 and 35 years old in good health and CMV-seronegative. The chain links TRBV12-2 to TRBJ1-1. TRBV12-2 is an annotated pseudogene. CDR3 sequence reads: CASRLVAGGDTEAFF. The CDR3 DNA is TGTGCAAGTCGCTTAGTGGCGGGGGGGGACACTGAAGCTTTCTTT.